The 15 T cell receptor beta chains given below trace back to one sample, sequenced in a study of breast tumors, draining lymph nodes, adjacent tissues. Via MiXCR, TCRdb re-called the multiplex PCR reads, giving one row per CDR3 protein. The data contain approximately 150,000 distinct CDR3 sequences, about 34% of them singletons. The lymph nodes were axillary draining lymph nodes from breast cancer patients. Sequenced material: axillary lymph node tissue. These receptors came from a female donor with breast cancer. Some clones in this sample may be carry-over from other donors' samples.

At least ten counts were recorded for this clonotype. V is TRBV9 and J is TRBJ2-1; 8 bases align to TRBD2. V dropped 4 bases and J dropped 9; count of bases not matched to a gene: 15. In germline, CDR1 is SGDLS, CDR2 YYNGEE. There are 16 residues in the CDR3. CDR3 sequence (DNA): TGTGCCAGCAGCTCCTTTAGCGGGAAGGTGGGGAGTGAGCAGTTCTTC. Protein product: CASSSFSGKVGSEQFF.

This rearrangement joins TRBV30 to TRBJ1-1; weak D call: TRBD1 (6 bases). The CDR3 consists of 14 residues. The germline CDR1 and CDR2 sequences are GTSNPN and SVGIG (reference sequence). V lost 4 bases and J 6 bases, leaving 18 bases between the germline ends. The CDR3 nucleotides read TGTGCCTGGATTGGGGGCACCGGGGGGGCTGAAGCTTTCTTT. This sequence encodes CAWIGGTGGAEAFF.

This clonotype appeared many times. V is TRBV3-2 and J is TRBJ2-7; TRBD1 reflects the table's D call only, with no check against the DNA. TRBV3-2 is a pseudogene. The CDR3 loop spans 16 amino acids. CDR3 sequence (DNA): TGTGCCAGCAGCCAAGAGGCGCGGCTAACCTCCTACGAGCAGTACTTC. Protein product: CASSQEARLTSYEQYF.

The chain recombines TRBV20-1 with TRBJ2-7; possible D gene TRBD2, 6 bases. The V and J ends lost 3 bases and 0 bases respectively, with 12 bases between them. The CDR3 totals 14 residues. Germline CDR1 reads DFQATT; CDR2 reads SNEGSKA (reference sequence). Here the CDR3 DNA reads TGCAGTGCTAGCCCTGGAGGGTACTCCTACGAGCAGTACTTC. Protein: CSASPGGYSYEQYF.

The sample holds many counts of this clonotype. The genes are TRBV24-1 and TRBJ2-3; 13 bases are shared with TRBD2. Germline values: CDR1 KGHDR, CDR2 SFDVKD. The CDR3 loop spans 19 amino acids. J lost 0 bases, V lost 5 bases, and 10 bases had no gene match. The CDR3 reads CATSGGLAGEGTSTDTQYF. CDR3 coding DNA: TGTGCCACCAGTGGAGGACTAGCGGGAGAGGGGACTAGCACAGATACGCAGTATTTT.

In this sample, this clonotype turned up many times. The CDR3 region has the DNA TGTGCCAGTAGTATCGACAGGGGCAGCAATCAGCCCCAGCATTTT. Translated: CASSIDRGSNQPQHF. The rearrangement uses TRBV19 and TRBJ1-5; 8 nucleotides agree with TRBD1. V lost 3 bases, J lost 1 base, and 2 bases stayed unmatched. The V gene's germline CDR1 is LNHDA and CDR2 SQIVND (reference sequence). This CDR3 is built from 15 residues.

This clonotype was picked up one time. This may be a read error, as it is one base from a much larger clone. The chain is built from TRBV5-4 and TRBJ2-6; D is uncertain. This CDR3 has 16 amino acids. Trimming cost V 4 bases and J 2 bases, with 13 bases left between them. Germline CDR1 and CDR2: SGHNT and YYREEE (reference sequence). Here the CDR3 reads CASSPTATAGANVLTF. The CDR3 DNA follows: TGTGCCAGCAGCCCCACTGCGACTGCTGGGGCCAACGTCCTGACTTTC.

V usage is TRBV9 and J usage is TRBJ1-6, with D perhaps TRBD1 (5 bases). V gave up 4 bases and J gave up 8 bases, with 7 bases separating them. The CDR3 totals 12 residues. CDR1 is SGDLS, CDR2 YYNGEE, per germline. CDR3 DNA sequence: TGTGCCAGCAGCTCCAGGGATTCACCCCTCCACTTT. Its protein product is CASSSRDSPLHF.

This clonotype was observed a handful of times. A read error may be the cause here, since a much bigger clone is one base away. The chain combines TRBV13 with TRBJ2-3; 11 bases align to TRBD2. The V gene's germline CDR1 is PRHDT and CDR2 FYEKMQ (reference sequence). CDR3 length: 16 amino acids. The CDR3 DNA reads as TGTGCCAGCAGCTCCCGGACTAGCGGGTGGCGGGATACGCGGTATTTT. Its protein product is CASSSRTSGWRDTRYF.

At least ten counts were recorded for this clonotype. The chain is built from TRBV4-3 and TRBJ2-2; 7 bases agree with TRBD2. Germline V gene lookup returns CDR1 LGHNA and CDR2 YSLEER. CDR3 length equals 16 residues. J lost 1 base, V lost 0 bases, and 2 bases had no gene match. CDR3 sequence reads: CASSQEPSGNTGELFF. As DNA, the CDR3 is TGCGCCAGCAGCCAAGAGCCTAGCGGGAACACCGGGGAGCTGTTTTTT.

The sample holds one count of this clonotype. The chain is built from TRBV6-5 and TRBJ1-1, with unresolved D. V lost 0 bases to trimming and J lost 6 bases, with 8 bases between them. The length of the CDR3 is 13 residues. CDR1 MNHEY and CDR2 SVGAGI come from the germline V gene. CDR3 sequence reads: CASSYSALAEAFF. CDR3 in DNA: TGTGCCAGCAGTTACTCGGCCCTCGCTGAAGCTTTCTTT.

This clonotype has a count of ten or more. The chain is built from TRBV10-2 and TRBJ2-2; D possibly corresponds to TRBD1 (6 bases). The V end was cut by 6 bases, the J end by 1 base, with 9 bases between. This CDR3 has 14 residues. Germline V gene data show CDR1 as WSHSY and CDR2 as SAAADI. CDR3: CASRTGMNTGELFF. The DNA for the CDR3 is TGCGCCAGCAGAACAGGGATGAACACCGGGGAGCTGTTTTTT.

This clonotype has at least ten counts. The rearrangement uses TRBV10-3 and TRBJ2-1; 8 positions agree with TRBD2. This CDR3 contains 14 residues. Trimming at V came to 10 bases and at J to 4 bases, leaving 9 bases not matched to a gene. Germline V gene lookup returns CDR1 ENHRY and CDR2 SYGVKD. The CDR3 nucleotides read TGTGCCACCCAGTTGGCTAGCGGGTACAATGAGCAGTTCTTC. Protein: CATQLASGYNEQFF.

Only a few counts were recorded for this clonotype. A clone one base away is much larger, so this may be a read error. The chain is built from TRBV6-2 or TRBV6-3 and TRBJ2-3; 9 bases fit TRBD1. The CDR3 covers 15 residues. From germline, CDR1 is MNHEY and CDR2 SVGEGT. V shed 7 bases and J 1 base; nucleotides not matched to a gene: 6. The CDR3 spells CASTLGQGRTDTQYF. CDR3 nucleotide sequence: TGTGCCAGCACCCTCGGACAGGGGCGCACAGATACGCAGTATTTT.

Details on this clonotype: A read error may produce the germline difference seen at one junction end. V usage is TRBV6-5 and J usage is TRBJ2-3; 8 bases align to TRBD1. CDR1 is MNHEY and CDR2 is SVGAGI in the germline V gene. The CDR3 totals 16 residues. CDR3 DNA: TGTGCCAGCAGTCACTCGACAGGGGAGCTCTTTAGGACGCAGTATTTT. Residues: CASSHSTGELFRTQYF.